This T cell receptor beta chain came from a study of blood T cell repertoires in COVID-19. The CDR3 is made up of 14 amino acids. The germline V gene has CDR1 SGHDT and CDR2 YYEEEE. With V trimmed by 4 bases and J by 8 bases, 6 bases remained unmatched. Authors' analysis steps: Estimated nucleated cell counts came from reference gene primer amplification. Libraries were prepared by immunoSEQ multiplex PCR; TCRdb keeps only in-frame clonotypes and omits some of them. Clonal size and the V and J genes are those of that table, whereas D and trimming came from the DNA. The sample contains about 66,000 clones, over 85% of which appear only once.

The sequence was collected from a man in his sixties with acute or convalescent COVID-19. The sequencing input was peripheral blood. The chain carries TRBV5-6 and TRBJ2-2, with 9 bases matching TRBD1. The CDR3 reads CASSLRTGVGELFF. The CDR3 coding sequence is TGTGCCAGCAGCCTAAGGACAGGGGTAGGGGAGCTGTTTTTT.